This record covers a single T cell receptor beta chain. In each case, RNA was isolated and then reverse transcribed into cDNA as the sequencing template. Using immunoSEQ multiplex PCR, the repertoire was profiled, and TCRdb retains in-frame clones only, with some absent. This table holds 200,000 to 250,000 clones, roughly three fifths found once. This sample was included in a study of CD8+ T cells in alopecia areata. Germline trimming cut 5 bases from V and 2 bases from J; bases unmatched to any gene: 10. This CDR3 is built from 16 residues. CDR1 SGHRS and CDR2 YFSETQ come from the germline V gene. The TCR sequence derives from a human donor in good health. The chain is built from TRBV5-1 and TRBJ2-5; 9 bases are a match to TRBD1. What was sequenced was CD8+ T cells sorted from blood. DNA of the CDR3: TGCGCCAGCAGAACTCCGGGACAGGGTCCTCAAGAGACCCAGTACTTC. Translated, it gives CASRTPGQGPQETQYF.